This is a list of T cell receptor beta chains from one sample in a study of Siglec-9 on CD8 T cells in melanoma. The protocol was immunoSEQ multiplex PCR, while the TCRdb copy is restricted to in-frame clones and leaves out a portion. In the table there are tens of thousands of clones, less than 85% of which are singletons. The sample was Siglec-9- CD8+ T cells sorted from blood. Receptor source: a human donor in good health. Each CDR3 is given with its conserved first and last residue. A D gene is named only where the DNA matches it firmly. Size tells how often a clone was seen (once, few, many) or the class of an expanded clone, and some rows leave it out.

CDR3nt: TGTGCCAGCAGCTTGGGGCTAGCGGGGCTTGAGCAGTTCTTC
CDR3aa: CASSLGLAGLEQFF
j_gene: TRBJ2-1
d_gene: TRBD2
abundance: -
v_gene: TRBV5-5

CDR3nt: TGTGCCACCAGCGGGGTCTATGGCTACACCTTC
CDR3aa: CATSGVYGYTF
j_gene: TRBJ1-2
d_gene: -
abundance: -
v_gene: TRBV15

CDR3nt: TGTGCCAGCAGCTCGGGAACTAATCAGCCCCAGCATTTT
CDR3aa: CASSSGTNQPQHF
j_gene: TRBJ1-5
d_gene: -
abundance: -
v_gene: TRBV28

CDR3nt: TGCAGCGTTGAAACGCGGACAGGGAAAAGGCTCGGGGCCAACGTCCTGACTTTC
CDR3aa: CSVETRTGKRLGANVLTF
j_gene: TRBJ2-6
d_gene: TRBD1
abundance: -
v_gene: TRBV29-1

CDR3nt: TGTGCCAGCAGGACGGACAGGGTGTCCCACGAGCAGTACTTC
CDR3aa: CASRTDRVSHEQYF
j_gene: TRBJ2-7
d_gene: TRBD1
abundance: few
v_gene: TRBV6-5

CDR3nt: TGTGCCAGCAGTTTAGGTGGGGGACTGAGCTACGAGCAGTACTTC
CDR3aa: CASSLGGGLSYEQYF
j_gene: TRBJ2-7
d_gene: -
abundance: -
v_gene: TRBV27

CDR3nt: TGCGCCAGCAGCTTGAATCCCTTTGGAGGTAGTAACTATGGCTACACCTTC
CDR3aa: CASSLNPFGGSNYGYTF
j_gene: TRBJ1-2
d_gene: -
abundance: once
v_gene: TRBV5-1

CDR3nt: TGTGCCAGCAGCCGGGGGAGGCCTGGAAACACCATATATTTT
CDR3aa: CASSRGRPGNTIYF
j_gene: TRBJ1-3
d_gene: -
abundance: -
v_gene: TRBV13

CDR3nt: TGTGCCAGTAACCCTGACGGATCGTCCTACAATGAGCAGTTCTTC
CDR3aa: CASNPDGSSYNEQFF
j_gene: TRBJ2-1
d_gene: -
abundance: -
v_gene: TRBV19

CDR3nt: TGTGCCAGCAGTTCTCGACAGGGGGGGGGTCGTGAAAAACTGTTTTTT
CDR3aa: CASSSRQGGGREKLFF
j_gene: TRBJ1-4
d_gene: TRBD1
abundance: -
v_gene: TRBV27

CDR3nt: TGTGCCAGCAGTTTATTGACAGGCACAAGACTAGCGGGGGCACGGGAGCAGTACTTC
CDR3aa: CASSLLTGTRLAGAREQYF
j_gene: TRBJ2-7
d_gene: TRBD2
abundance: -
v_gene: TRBV27

CDR3nt: TGCGCCAGTAAGACCTCAGGGGGCCCGGTCTATGAGCAGTTCTTC
CDR3aa: CASKTSGGPVYEQFF
j_gene: TRBJ2-1
d_gene: TRBD1
abundance: -
v_gene: TRBV10-2

CDR3nt: TGTGCCTGGAGTGTAGAGGCGGGGGGTGAGCAGTTCTTC
CDR3aa: CAWSVEAGGEQFF
j_gene: TRBJ2-1
d_gene: TRBD2
abundance: -
v_gene: TRBV30

CDR3nt: TGTGCCAGCAGCCCGGGACTGTCCTACGAGCAGTACTTC
CDR3aa: CASSPGLSYEQYF
j_gene: TRBJ2-7
d_gene: -
abundance: -
v_gene: TRBV6-1

CDR3nt: TGCGCCAGCAGCTCAGGCCTTAGAAATGAGCAGTTCTTC
CDR3aa: CASSSGLRNEQFF
j_gene: TRBJ2-1
d_gene: -
abundance: -
v_gene: TRBV5-1

CDR3nt: TGCGCCAGCAGAGGGACTAGCGGCCTCAATGAGCAGTTCTTC
CDR3aa: CASRGTSGLNEQFF
j_gene: TRBJ2-1
d_gene: TRBD2
abundance: -
v_gene: TRBV10-2

CDR3nt: TGTGCCAGCAGCGCTCAGCCACCCAACCAGCCCCAGCATTTT
CDR3aa: CASSAQPPNQPQHF
j_gene: TRBJ1-5
d_gene: -
abundance: few
v_gene: TRBV2

CDR3nt: TGTGCCAGCAGCCTATCGGGCAGAACCTCAGGAGGGCATTCACCCCTCCACTTT
CDR3aa: CASSLSGRTSGGHSPLHF
j_gene: TRBJ1-6
d_gene: -
abundance: few
v_gene: TRBV27

CDR3nt: TGTGCCAGCAGCTCGGCCACAGGTGACAATCAGCCCCAGCATTTT
CDR3aa: CASSSATGDNQPQHF
j_gene: TRBJ1-5
d_gene: -
abundance: -
v_gene: TRBV5-8

CDR3nt: TGTGCCAGCAGCTTATCAGGGCACCAAGAGACCCAGTACTTC
CDR3aa: CASSLSGHQETQYF
j_gene: TRBJ2-5
d_gene: -
abundance: -
v_gene: TRBV7-9

CDR3nt: TGTGCCAGCAGCTTGCCCTCATGGACAGGGGGCACGGATGGCTACACCTTC
CDR3aa: CASSLPSWTGGTDGYTF
j_gene: TRBJ1-2
d_gene: TRBD1
abundance: once
v_gene: TRBV5-6

CDR3nt: TGTGCCAGCAGTTTCGGCAGGGGGCTGGGCTATGGCTACACCTTC
CDR3aa: CASSFGRGLGYGYTF
j_gene: TRBJ1-2
d_gene: TRBD1
abundance: -
v_gene: TRBV27

CDR3nt: TGTGCCAGCAGCCCCCTAGATGGGGTGGCCAAAAACATTCAGTACTTC
CDR3aa: CASSPLDGVAKNIQYF
j_gene: TRBJ2-4
d_gene: -
abundance: -
v_gene: TRBV7-9

CDR3nt: TGTGCCAGCAACGCCCGGGGGCCCTACGAGCAGTACTTC
CDR3aa: CASNARGPYEQYF
j_gene: TRBJ2-7
d_gene: -
abundance: -
v_gene: TRBV2

CDR3nt: TGCAGCGGGTCCCCGGGACTAGCCCACAATGAGCAGTTCTTC
CDR3aa: CSGSPGLAHNEQFF
j_gene: TRBJ2-1
d_gene: TRBD2
abundance: -
v_gene: TRBV29-1

CDR3nt: TGTGCCAGCAGCACCCCCGACGATGAGCAGTTCTTC
CDR3aa: CASSTPDDEQFF
j_gene: TRBJ2-1
d_gene: -
abundance: -
v_gene: TRBV11-2

CDR3nt: TGTGCCAGCAGCTGGACTGTAGCGGGAAGTTACAATGAGCAGTTCTTC
CDR3aa: CASSWTVAGSYNEQFF
j_gene: TRBJ2-1
d_gene: TRBD2
abundance: -
v_gene: TRBV6-6

CDR3nt: TGTGCCAGTAGTATGAGGTGGTGGAGGACAGGGTCGAAGCAGCCCCAGCATTTT
CDR3aa: CASSMRWWRTGSKQPQHF
j_gene: TRBJ1-5
d_gene: TRBD1
abundance: -
v_gene: TRBV19

CDR3nt: TGTGCCAGCAGTTTATTAGGGGATAACCAGCCCCAGCATTTT
CDR3aa: CASSLLGDNQPQHF
j_gene: TRBJ1-5
d_gene: -
abundance: -
v_gene: TRBV27

CDR3nt: TGTGCTAGTGCCCCGGAGACAGGGAGCCCCTATGGCTACACCTTC
CDR3aa: CASAPETGSPYGYTF
j_gene: TRBJ1-2
d_gene: TRBD1
abundance: few
v_gene: TRBV12-5

CDR3nt: TGTGCCAGCAGTTCCCTAGTCGGGGCAGGTCAGCCCCAGCATTTT
CDR3aa: CASSSLVGAGQPQHF
j_gene: TRBJ1-5
d_gene: -
abundance: -
v_gene: TRBV27

CDR3nt: TGTGCCAGCAGAACAGGGTCCTACGAGCAGTACTTC
CDR3aa: CASRTGSYEQYF
j_gene: TRBJ2-7
d_gene: -
abundance: -
v_gene: TRBV27

CDR3nt: TGTGCCAGCAGCTTGGTCACGGCCGGGGAGCTGTTTTTT
CDR3aa: CASSLVTAGELFF
j_gene: TRBJ2-2
d_gene: -
abundance: -
v_gene: TRBV5-6

CDR3nt: TGTGCCAGCACCTACGGGGGGTATGGCTACACCTTC
CDR3aa: CASTYGGYGYTF
j_gene: TRBJ1-2
d_gene: -
abundance: few
v_gene: TRBV9

CDR3nt: TGTGCCGCAGCGAGGCAGGGTGGCTATGAGCAGTTCTTC
CDR3aa: CAAARQGGYEQFF
j_gene: TRBJ2-1
d_gene: -
abundance: -
v_gene: TRBV7-9

CDR3nt: TGTGCCAGCAGTTTAACAGGGTCCACTGAAGCTTTCTTT
CDR3aa: CASSLTGSTEAFF
j_gene: TRBJ1-1
d_gene: -
abundance: few
v_gene: TRBV27

CDR3nt: TGTGCCAGCAGTGTATTAGGGTATAATGGCTACACCTTC
CDR3aa: CASSVLGYNGYTF
j_gene: TRBJ1-2
d_gene: -
abundance: -
v_gene: TRBV6-1

CDR3nt: TGCGCCAGCAGCGGGACAGGGTCCTACAATGAGCAGTTCTTC
CDR3aa: CASSGTGSYNEQFF
j_gene: TRBJ2-1
d_gene: TRBD1
abundance: -
v_gene: TRBV5-1

CDR3nt: TGTGCCAGCAGTCCCGGGGGGGGCCGATACAATGAGCAGTTCTTC
CDR3aa: CASSPGGGRYNEQFF
j_gene: TRBJ2-1
d_gene: TRBD2
abundance: -
v_gene: TRBV2

CDR3nt: TGTGCCAGCAGTTTGACTAGCGGGGTCTACAATGAGCAGTTCTTC
CDR3aa: CASSLTSGVYNEQFF
j_gene: TRBJ2-1
d_gene: TRBD2
abundance: -
v_gene: TRBV27

CDR3nt: TGTGCCAGCAGCTTCCACCCGTCCGAACAAAACGACGAGCAGTACTTC
CDR3aa: CASSFHPSEQNDEQYF
j_gene: TRBJ2-7
d_gene: -
abundance: -
v_gene: TRBV11-2

CDR3nt: TGTGCCATCAGTGAGTTGTACACCGGGGAGCTGTTTTTT
CDR3aa: CAISELYTGELFF
j_gene: TRBJ2-2
d_gene: -
abundance: -
v_gene: TRBV10-3

CDR3nt: TGCGCCAGCAGTGAGTCGGCTAGCTGGGATACGCAGTATTTT
CDR3aa: CASSESASWDTQYF
j_gene: TRBJ2-3
d_gene: -
abundance: -
v_gene: TRBV10-1

CDR3nt: TGTGCCAGCAGCTTAAACGGGGATAACAATGAGCAGTTCTTC
CDR3aa: CASSLNGDNNEQFF
j_gene: TRBJ2-1
d_gene: -
abundance: -
v_gene: TRBV7-9

CDR3nt: TGTGCCAGCAGCTTCAAGAGCTCCTACAATGAGCAGTTCTTC
CDR3aa: CASSFKSSYNEQFF
j_gene: TRBJ2-1
d_gene: -
abundance: -
v_gene: TRBV7-9

CDR3nt: TGTGCCAGCAGCGCACAGGACAGACTGAGGAACACTGAAGCTTTCTTT
CDR3aa: CASSAQDRLRNTEAFF
j_gene: TRBJ1-1
d_gene: -
abundance: -
v_gene: TRBV7-6

CDR3nt: TGTGCCAGCAGCGGGGGACTACCCGACAATGAGCAGTTCTTC
CDR3aa: CASSGGLPDNEQFF
j_gene: TRBJ2-1
d_gene: TRBD2
abundance: -
v_gene: TRBV5-6

CDR3nt: TGTGCCAGCAGTCCCTACAATGAGCAGTTCTTC
CDR3aa: CASSPYNEQFF
j_gene: TRBJ2-1
d_gene: -
abundance: -
v_gene: TRBV28

CDR3nt: TGTGCCAGCAGTTACGGCTCTGGAAACACCATATATTTT
CDR3aa: CASSYGSGNTIYF
j_gene: TRBJ1-3
d_gene: -
abundance: -
v_gene: TRBV6-5

CDR3nt: TGTGCCAGCAGCGCTAGACAGGGGGGCAACACTGAAGCTTTCTTT
CDR3aa: CASSARQGGNTEAFF
j_gene: TRBJ1-1
d_gene: TRBD1
abundance: -
v_gene: TRBV9

CDR3nt: TGTGCCAGCAGCTCCCGGGACAGCTACGAGCAGTACTTC
CDR3aa: CASSSRDSYEQYF
j_gene: TRBJ2-7
d_gene: TRBD1
abundance: -
v_gene: TRBV5-4

CDR3nt: TGCGCCAGCAGCCAAGATCCCCCCGTGTCGAGATCCTACAATGAGCAGTTCTTC
CDR3aa: CASSQDPPVSRSYNEQFF
j_gene: TRBJ2-1
d_gene: -
abundance: -
v_gene: TRBV4-1

CDR3nt: TGCGCCAGCAGCCAAGCAGGGACCGCCTCCTACGAGCAGTACTTC
CDR3aa: CASSQAGTASYEQYF
j_gene: TRBJ2-7
d_gene: -
abundance: once
v_gene: TRBV4-1

CDR3nt: TGCGCCAGCAGCTTCTCCACCGGGGAGCTGTTTTTT
CDR3aa: CASSFSTGELFF
j_gene: TRBJ2-2
d_gene: -
abundance: few
v_gene: TRBV5-1

CDR3nt: TGTGCCAGCAGACTGTTGGGGGTGGGGACTGAAGCTTTCTTT
CDR3aa: CASRLLGVGTEAFF
j_gene: TRBJ1-1
d_gene: -
abundance: -
v_gene: TRBV28

CDR3nt: TGCGCCAGCAGCTTGTGGTTTTTTTGGACGCACAGAAAGAACACTGAAGCTTTCTTT
CDR3aa: CASSLWFFWTHRKNTEAFF
j_gene: TRBJ1-1
d_gene: -
abundance: -
v_gene: TRBV5-1